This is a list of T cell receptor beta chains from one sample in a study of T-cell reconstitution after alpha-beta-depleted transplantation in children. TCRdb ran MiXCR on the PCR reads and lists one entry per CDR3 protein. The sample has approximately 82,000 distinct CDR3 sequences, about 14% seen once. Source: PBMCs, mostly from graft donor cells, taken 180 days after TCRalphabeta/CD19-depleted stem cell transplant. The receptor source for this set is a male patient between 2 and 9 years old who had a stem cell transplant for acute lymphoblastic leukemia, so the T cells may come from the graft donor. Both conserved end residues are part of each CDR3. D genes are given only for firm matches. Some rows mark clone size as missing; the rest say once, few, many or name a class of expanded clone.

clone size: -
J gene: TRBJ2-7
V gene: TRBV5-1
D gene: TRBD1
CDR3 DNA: TGCGCCAGCAGCTACCGGGACAGCACCTACGAGCAGTACTTC
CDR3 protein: CASSYRDSTYEQYF

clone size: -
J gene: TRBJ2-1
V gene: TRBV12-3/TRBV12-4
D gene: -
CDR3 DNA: TGTGCCAGCAGTTTACAGCAGGCTGGGGATGAGCAGTTCTTC
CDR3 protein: CASSLQQAGDEQFF

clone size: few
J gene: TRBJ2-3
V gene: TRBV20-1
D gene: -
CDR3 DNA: TGCAGTGCTAGCGAGACTTGGGGGGATACGCAGTATTTT
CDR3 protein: CSASETWGDTQYF

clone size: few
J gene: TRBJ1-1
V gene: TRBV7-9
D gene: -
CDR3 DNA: TGTGCCAGCAGCTTAGCTCGCCATTGGGCTTTCTTT
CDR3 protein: CASSLARHWAFF

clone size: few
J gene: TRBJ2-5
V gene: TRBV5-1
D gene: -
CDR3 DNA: TGCGCCAGCAGCTTCGGTGAGCAAGAGACCCAGTACTTC
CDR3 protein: CASSFGEQETQYF

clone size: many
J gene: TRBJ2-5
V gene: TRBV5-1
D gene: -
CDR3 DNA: TGCGCCAGCAGCTCCCGACGGTCAGACCAAGAGACCCAGTACTTC
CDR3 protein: CASSSRRSDQETQYF

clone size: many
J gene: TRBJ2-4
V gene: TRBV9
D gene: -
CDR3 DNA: TGTGCCAGCAGCCCAACTAGTTCCAGGGGCATTCAGTACTTC
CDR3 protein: CASSPTSSRGIQYF

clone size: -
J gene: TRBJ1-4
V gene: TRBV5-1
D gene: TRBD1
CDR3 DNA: TGCGCCAGCAGCACTGGGACAGCCAGGGATGAAAAACTGTTTTTT
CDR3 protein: CASSTGTARDEKLFF

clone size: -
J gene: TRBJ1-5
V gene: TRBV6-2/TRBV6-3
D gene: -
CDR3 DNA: TGTGCCAGCAGTGGGAGCTATAGCAATCAGCCCCAGCATTTT
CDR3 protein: CASSGSYSNQPQHF

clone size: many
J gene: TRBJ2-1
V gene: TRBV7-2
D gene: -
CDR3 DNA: TGTGCCAGCAGCTTAAATTACAATGAGCAGTTCTTC
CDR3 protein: CASSLNYNEQFF

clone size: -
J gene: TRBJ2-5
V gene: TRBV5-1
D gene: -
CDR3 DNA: TGCGCCAGCAACCTAGACAGGGGAGGGGTGGAGACCCAGTACTTC
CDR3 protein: CASNLDRGGVETQYF

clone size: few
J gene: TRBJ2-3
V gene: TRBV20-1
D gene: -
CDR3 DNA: TGCAGTGCCATTCAAACAGGGTCAGATACGCAGTATTTT
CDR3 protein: CSAIQTGSDTQYF

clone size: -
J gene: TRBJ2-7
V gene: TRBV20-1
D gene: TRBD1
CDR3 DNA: TGCAGTGCTAGATATACAGGGGCCTACGAGCAGTACTTC
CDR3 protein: CSARYTGAYEQYF

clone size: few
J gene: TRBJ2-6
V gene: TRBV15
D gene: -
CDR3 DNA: TGTGCCACCAGCAGCGACAGAGGGGCCAACGTCCTGACTTTC
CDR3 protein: CATSSDRGANVLTF

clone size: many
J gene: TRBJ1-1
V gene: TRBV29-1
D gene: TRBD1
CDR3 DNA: TGCAGCGTTAATGGACAGGGCCACACTGAAGCTTTCTTT
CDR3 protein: CSVNGQGHTEAFF

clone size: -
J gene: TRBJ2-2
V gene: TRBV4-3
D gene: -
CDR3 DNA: TGCGCCAGCAGCCAAGTTGGGGGCGCCGGGGAGCTGTTTTTT
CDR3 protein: CASSQVGGAGELFF

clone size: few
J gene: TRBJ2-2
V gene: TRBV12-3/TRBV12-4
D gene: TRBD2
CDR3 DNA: TGTGCCAGCAAGAATCTAGCGGGGGTTACCGGGGAGCTGTTTTTT
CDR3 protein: CASKNLAGVTGELFF

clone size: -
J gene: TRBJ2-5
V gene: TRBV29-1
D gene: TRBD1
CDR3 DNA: TGCAGCGTTGAAGATGGGGACAGGGTTCCCGAGACCCAGTACTTC
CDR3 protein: CSVEDGDRVPETQYF

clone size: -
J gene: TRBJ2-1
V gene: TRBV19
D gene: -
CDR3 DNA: TGTGCCAGTAGTTTTCGCAGGGTCAGAGAGCAGTTCTTC
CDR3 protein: CASSFRRVREQFF

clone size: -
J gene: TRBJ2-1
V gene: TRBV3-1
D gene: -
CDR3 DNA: TGTGCCAGCAGCCAAGAAGGCGCTAGCCGGATGAATGAGCAGTTCTTC
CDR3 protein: CASSQEGASRMNEQFF

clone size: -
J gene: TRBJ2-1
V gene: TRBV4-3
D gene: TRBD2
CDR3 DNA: TGCGCCAGCAGCCAAGGTGGGACTAGCTGGGATGAGCAGTTCTTC
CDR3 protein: CASSQGGTSWDEQFF

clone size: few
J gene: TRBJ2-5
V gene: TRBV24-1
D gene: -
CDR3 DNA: TGTGCCACCAGTGATTCAGGGGGGGTAGAGACCCAGTACTTC
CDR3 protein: CATSDSGGVETQYF

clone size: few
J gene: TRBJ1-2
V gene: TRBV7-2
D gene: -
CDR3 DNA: TGTGCCAGCAGCTTAGCGGGACTCATTGGTGGCTACACCTTC
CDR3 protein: CASSLAGLIGGYTF

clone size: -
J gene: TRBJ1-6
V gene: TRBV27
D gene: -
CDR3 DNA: TGTGCCAGCAGTTTTCTAACGGAAAATTCACCCCTCCACTTT
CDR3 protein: CASSFLTENSPLHF

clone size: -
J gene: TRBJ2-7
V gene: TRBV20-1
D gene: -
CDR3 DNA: TGCAGTGCGGCGAAGATTACCTACGAGCAGTACTTC
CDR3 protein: CSAAKITYEQYF

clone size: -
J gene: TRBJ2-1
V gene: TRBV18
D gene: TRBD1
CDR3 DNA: TGTGCCAGCCCACCACTGGACAGGGGGGCTGAGCAGTTCTTC
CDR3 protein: CASPPLDRGAEQFF

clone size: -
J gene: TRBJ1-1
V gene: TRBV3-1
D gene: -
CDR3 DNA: TGTGCCAGCAGCCACAATCAATGGACAGTTTCCACTGAAGCTTTCTTT
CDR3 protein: CASSHNQWTVSTEAFF

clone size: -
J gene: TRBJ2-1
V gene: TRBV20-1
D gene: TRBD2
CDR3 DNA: TGCAGTGCTACCGGACCCACTACTAGCGGGGGGTACAATGAGCAGTTCTTC
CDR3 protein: CSATGPTTSGGYNEQFF

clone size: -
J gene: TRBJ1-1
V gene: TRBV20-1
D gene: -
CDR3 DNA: TGCAGTGCATGTCCACGGTACACTGAAGCTTTCTTT
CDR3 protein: CSACPRYTEAFF

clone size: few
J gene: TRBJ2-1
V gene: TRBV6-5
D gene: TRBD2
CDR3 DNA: TGTGCCAGCAGTTCTCTCGCGGGAGGGCCGGTTGGCAATGAGCAGTTCTTC
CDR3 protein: CASSSLAGGPVGNEQFF

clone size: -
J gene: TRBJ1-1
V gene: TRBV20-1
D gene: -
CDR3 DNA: TGCAGTGCTAGAGTGGGGCCCTACCCCACTGAAGCTTTCTTT
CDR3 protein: CSARVGPYPTEAFF

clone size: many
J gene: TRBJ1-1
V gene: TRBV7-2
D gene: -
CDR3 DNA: TGTGCCAGCAGCTTTGACTGGGGAAACGCTGAAGCTTTCTTT
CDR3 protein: CASSFDWGNAEAFF

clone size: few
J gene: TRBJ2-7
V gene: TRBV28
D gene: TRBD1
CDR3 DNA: TGTGCCAGCAGTTGGGGTGTCGGGACAGTCTACGAGCAGTACTTC
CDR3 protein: CASSWGVGTVYEQYF

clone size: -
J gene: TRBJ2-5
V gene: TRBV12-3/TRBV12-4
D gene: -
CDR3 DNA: TGTGCCAGCAGTTTAGGCAGGGCAGAGACCCAGTACTTC
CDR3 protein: CASSLGRAETQYF

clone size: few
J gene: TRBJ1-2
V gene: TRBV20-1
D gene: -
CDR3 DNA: TGCAGTGCGAGCGGGGGAGATAACTATGGCTACACCTTC
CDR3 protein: CSASGGDNYGYTF

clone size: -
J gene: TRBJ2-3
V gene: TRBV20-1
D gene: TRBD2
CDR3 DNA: TGCAGTGCCATGACGGGGGGGCCGGCAGATACGCAGTATTTT
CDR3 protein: CSAMTGGPADTQYF

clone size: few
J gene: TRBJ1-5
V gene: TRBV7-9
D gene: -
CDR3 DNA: TGTGCCAGCAGCTTGGGTCCGGTGGATCAGCCCCAGCATTTT
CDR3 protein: CASSLGPVDQPQHF

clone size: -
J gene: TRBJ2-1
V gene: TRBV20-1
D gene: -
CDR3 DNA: TGCAGTGCTAACCTTATCCCGAGGGGAAAGGCGGATGAGCAGTTCTTC
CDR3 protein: CSANLIPRGKADEQFF

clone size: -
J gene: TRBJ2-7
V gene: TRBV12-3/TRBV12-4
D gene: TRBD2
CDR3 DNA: TGTGCCAGTGCACCGCGGGGGACTAGGGGAGCCTACGAGCAGTACTTC
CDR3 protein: CASAPRGTRGAYEQYF

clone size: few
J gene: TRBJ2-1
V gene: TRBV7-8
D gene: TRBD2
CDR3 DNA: TGTGCCAGCAGCATCACTGCCGGGACTAGCTCCTACAATGAGCAGTTCTTC
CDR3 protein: CASSITAGTSSYNEQFF

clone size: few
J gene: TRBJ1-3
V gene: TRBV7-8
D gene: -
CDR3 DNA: TGTGCCAGCAGCTTAGTAGCGGACCAATTCTCTGGAAACACCATATATTTT
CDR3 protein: CASSLVADQFSGNTIYF

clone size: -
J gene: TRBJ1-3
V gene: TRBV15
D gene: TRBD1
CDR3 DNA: TGTGCCACCAGCAGGGAGGCCCCGACAGGGAAGTTCGGAAACACCATATATTTT
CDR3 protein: CATSREAPTGKFGNTIYF

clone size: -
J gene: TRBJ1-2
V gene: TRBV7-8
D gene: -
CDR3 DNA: TGTGCCAGCAGCCTTACAGGATATGGCTACACCTTC
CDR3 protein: CASSLTGYGYTF

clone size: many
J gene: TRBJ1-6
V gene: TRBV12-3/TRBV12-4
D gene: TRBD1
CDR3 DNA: TGTGCCAGCAGGGGACAGGGGTCGGGTAATTCACCCCTCCACTTT
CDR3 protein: CASRGQGSGNSPLHF

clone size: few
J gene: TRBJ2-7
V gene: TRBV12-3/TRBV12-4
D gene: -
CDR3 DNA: TGTGCCAGCAGTTTATTTGGGCAGTTCAACGAGCAGTACTTC
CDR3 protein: CASSLFGQFNEQYF

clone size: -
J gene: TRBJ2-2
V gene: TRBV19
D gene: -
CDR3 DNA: TGTGCCAGTAGTATCAAGGGCAGGGCAATATTTACCACCGGGGAGCTGTTTTTT
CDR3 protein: CASSIKGRAIFTTGELFF

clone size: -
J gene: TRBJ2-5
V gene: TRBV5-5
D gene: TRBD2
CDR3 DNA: TGTGCCAGCAGCTGGGGGGGAATTGGGCAGGCCAAGGAGACCCAGTACTTC
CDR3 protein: CASSWGGIGQAKETQYF

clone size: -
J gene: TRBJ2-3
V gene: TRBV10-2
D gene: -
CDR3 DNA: TGCGCCAGCAGAGGGGGTAGCGGAACTAGCACAGATACGCAGTATTTT
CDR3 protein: CASRGGSGTSTDTQYF

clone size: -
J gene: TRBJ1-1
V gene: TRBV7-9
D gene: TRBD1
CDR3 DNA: TGTGCCAGCAGCTTAGGTCCCGACAGGGGGAACACTGAAGCTTTCTTT
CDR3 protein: CASSLGPDRGNTEAFF